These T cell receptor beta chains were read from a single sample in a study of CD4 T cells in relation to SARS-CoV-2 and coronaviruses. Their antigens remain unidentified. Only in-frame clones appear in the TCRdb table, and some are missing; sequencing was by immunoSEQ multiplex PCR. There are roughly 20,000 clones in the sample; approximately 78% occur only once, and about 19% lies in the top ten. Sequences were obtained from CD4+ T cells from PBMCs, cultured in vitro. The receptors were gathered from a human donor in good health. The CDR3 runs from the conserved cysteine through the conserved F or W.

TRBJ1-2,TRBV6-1,CASSELPNYGYTF
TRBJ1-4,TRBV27,CASSLSRVAAEKLFF
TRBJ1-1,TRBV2,CASKGSTEAFF
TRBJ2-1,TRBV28,CASSSTGDGYNEQFF
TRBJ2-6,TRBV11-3,CASSPGQGANVLTF
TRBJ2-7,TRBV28,CASTGSSYEQYF
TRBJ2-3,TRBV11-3,CASATGAVGTDTQYF
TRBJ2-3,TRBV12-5,CASGLITSGRVDTQYF
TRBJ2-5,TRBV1,CTSSSGRSETQYF
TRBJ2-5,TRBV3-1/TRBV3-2,CASSQDRGRRQETQYF
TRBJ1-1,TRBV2,CASSEPRGMNTEAFF
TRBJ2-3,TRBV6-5,CASNDPSDTQYF
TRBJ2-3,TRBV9,CASSVGLAVTDTQYF
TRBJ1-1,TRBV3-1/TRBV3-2,CASSQALRNTEAFF
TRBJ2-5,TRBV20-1,CSARQKETQYF
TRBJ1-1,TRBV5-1,CASSLEDGRFAEAFF
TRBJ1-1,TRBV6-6,CASTGLGEAFF
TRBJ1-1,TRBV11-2,CASSLPTNFGGAFF
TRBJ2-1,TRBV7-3,CASSDDRGPDEQFF
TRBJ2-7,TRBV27,CASSRGLAGGLIYEQYF
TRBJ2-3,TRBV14,CASSLTSGPGDTQYF
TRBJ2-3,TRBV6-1,CASSEVGRDTDTQYF
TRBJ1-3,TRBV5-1,CASSLKPEGALSGNTIYF
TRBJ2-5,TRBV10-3,CAISKTADYQETQYF
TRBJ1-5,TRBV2,CASSGQTDQPQHF
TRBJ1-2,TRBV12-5,CASGLSPYRDVNYGYTF
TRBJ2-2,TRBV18,CASSPFAPTATGELFF
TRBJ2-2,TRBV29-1,CSAKTYTNTGELFF
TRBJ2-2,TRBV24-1,CATSEIQATGELFF
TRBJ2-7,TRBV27,CASSNLAGGTGEQYF
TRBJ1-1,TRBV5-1,CASSGTGDTEAFF
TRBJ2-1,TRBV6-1,CASSDPGSEQFF
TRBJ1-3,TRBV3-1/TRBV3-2,CASSPWDSGNTIYF
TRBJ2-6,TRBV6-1,CASSDSPSGANVLTF
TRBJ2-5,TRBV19,CASSIVLAGGETQYF
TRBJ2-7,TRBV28,CASSQSWGEQYF
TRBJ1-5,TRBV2,CASSGTASNQPQHF
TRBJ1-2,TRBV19,CASSIAGTGTRGYTF
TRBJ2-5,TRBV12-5,CASGPLGLGQETQYF
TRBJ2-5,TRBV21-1,CASSKGGVGETQYF
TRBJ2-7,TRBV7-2,CASSLEGTSGSYEQYF
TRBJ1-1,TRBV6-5,CASSYLIRAMNTEAFF